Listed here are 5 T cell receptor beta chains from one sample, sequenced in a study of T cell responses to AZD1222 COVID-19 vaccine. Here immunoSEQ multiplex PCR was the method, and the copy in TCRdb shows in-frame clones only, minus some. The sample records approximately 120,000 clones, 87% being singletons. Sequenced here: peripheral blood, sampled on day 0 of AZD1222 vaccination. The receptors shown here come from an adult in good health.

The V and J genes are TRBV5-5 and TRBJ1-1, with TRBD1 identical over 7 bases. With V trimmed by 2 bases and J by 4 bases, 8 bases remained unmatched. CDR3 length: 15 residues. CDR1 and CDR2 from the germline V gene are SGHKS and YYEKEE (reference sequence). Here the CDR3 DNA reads TGTGCCAGCAGCTTCGATGACAGGGAGAGCACTGAAGCTTTCTTT. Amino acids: CASSFDDRESTEAFF.

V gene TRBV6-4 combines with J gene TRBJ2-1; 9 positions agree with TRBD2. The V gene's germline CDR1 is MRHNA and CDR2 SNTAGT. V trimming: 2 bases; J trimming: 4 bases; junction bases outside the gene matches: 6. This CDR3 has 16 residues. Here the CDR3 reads CASSDMASGKYNEQFF. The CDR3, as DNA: TGTGCCAGCAGTGACATGGCTAGCGGGAAATACAATGAGCAGTTCTTC.

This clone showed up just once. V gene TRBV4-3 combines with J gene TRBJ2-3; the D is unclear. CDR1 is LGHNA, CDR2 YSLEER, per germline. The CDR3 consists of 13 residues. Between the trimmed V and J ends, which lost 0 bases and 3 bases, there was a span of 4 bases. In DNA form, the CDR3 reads TGCGCCAGCAGCCAAGAACTGACAGATACGCAGTATTTT. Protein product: CASSQELTDTQYF.

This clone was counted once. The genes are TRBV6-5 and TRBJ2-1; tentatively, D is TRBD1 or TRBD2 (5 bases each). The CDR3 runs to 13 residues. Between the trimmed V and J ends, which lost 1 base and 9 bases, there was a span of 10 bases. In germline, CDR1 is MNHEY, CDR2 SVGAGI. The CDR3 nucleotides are TGTGCCAGCAGTTACTTTTCAGGGAGTGAGCAGTTCTTC. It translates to CASSYFSGSEQFF.

CDR3 in amino acids: CASSLTWDLITGELFF. CDR3 bases: TGTGCCAGCAGCCTTACTTGGGACCTTATAACCGGGGAGCTGTTTTTT. The gene calls are TRBV6-2 or TRBV6-3 and TRBJ2-2; D possibly matches TRBD1 or TRBD2 (5 bases each). The ends were cut back, 6 bases at V and 5 bases at J, with 19 bases in the middle. Germline V CDR1 and CDR2: MNHEY, SVGEGT. There are 16 residues in the CDR3.